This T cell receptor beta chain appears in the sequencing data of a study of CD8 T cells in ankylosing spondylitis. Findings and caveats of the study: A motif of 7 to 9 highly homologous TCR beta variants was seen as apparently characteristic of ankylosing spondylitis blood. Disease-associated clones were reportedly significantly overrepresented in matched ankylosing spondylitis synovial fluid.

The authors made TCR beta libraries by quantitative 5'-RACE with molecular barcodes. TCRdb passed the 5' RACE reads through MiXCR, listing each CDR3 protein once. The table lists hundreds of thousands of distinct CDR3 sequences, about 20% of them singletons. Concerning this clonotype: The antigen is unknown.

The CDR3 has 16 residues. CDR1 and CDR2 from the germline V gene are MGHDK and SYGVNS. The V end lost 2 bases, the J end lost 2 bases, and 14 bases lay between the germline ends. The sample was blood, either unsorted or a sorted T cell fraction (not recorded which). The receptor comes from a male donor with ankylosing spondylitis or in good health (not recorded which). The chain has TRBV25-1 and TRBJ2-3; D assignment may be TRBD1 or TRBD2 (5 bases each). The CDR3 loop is CASSEGGRIPTDTQYF. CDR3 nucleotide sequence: TGTGCCAGCAGTGAAGGGGGACGGATACCCACAGATACGCAGTATTTT.